This T cell receptor (beta chain) was found in a study of read filtering for tumor transcriptome and immune sequencing. Overall study findings and caveats: The sorted CD138-negative fraction was a mixed bone marrow immune population, not purified T cells.

As regards this clonotype: Its antigen is as yet unknown.

This library used around 400 ng RNA and molecular barcoded adaptors spanning alpha/delta and beta/gamma chains. In TCRdb, the reads were re-called with MiXCR into one record per CDR3 protein. The table has 120,000 or so distinct CDR3 sequences, 13% seen once. With 6 bases removed from V and 2 bases from J, the gap between germline ends came to 16 bases. The CDR3 totals 15 residues. Looked up from germline, CDR1 is MNHEY and CDR2 is SVGAGI. The TCR comes from a donor at least 40 years old with multiple myeloma. The sequenced material came from a population of CD138-negative cells sorted from bone marrow. The V call is TRBV6-5, the J call TRBJ2-5; tentative D call: TRBD1 (7 bases). This chain's CDR3 is CASSPGGRGQETQYF. The DNA for the CDR3 is TGTGCCAGCAGCCCCGGGGGCAGGGGGCAAGAGACCCAGTACTTC.